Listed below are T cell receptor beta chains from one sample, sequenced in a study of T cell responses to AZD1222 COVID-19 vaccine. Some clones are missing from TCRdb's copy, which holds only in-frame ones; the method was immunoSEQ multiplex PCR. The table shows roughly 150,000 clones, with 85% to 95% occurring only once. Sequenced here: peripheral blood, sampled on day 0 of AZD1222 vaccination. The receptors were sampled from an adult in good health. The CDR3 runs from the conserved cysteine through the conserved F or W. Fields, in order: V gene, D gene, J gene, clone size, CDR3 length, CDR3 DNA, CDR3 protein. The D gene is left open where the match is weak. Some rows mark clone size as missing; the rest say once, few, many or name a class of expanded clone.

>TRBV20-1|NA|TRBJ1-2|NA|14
TGCAGTGCTAGTCCGCAGCTTATTAACTATGGCTACACCTTC
CSASPQLINYGYTF
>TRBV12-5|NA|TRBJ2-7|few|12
TGTGCTAGTGGGACAGGCGCGGGCGAGCAGTACTTC
CASGTGAGEQYF
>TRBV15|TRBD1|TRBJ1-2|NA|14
TGTGCCACCAGCAGAAAGAGGACAGGTGATGGCTACACCTTC
CATSRKRTGDGYTF
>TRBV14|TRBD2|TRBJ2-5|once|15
TGTGCCAGCAGCCAGCTAGCGGGGACAAAGGAGACCCAGTACTTC
CASSQLAGTKETQYF
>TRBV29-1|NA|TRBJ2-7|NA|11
TGCAGCGTTGAAGAGACTATGTCGCAGTACTTC
CSVEETMSQYF
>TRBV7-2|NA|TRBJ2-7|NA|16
TGTGCCAGCAGCTTAGGCCCCAAAAGTGGGGCCTCGGAGCAGTACTTC
CASSLGPKSGASEQYF
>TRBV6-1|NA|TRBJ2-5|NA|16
TGTGCCAGCAGTGAAGGCAGACTGTCAGCTGGGGAGACCCAGTACTTC
CASSEGRLSAGETQYF
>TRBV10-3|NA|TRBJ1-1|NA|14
TGTGCCATCAAACCGGGACACTTGAACACTGAAGCTTTCTTT
CAIKPGHLNTEAFF
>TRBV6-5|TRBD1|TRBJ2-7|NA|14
TGTGCCAGCAGTTTGACAGGGGGGTTATACGAGCAGTACTTC
CASSLTGGLYEQYF
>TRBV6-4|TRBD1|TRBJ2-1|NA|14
TGTGCCAGCAGTTCCGGGACAGTGTCCAATGAGCAGTTCTTC
CASSSGTVSNEQFF
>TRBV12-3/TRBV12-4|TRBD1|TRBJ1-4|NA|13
TGTGCCAGCGTACAGGGGACGGGCGAAAAACTGTTTTTT
CASVQGTGEKLFF
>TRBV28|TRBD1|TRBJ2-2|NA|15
TGTGCCAGCAGGAGACAGGGGGTGAACACCGGGGAGCTGTTTTTT
CASRRQGVNTGELFF
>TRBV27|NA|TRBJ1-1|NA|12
TGTGCCAGCAGCGAAGACAGGAACGAAGCTTTCTTT
CASSEDRNEAFF
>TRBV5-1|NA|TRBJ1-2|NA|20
TGCGCCAGCAGCCTGACGACGAAGAACCAGGCAGGGGATGATATGTATGGCTACACCTTC
CASSLTTKNQAGDDMYGYTF
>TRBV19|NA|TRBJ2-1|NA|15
TGTGCCAGTAGTATAGACGGGGGATACTACAATGAGCAGTTCTTC
CASSIDGGYYNEQFF
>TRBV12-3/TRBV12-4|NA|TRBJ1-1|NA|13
TGTGCCAGCAGTTTGGAGAGGAACACTGAAGCTTTCTTT
CASSLERNTEAFF
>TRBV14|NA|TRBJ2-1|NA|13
TGTGCCAGCAGCCAAGATTCTGTTTATGAGCAGTTCTTC
CASSQDSVYEQFF
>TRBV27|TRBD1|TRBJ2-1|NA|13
TGTGCCAGCCGGACAGGGACCTACAATGAGCAGTTCTTC
CASRTGTYNEQFF
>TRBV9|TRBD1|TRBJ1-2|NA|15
TGTGCCAGCAGCGTAGCCGGGACAGTTAACTATGGCTACACCTTC
CASSVAGTVNYGYTF
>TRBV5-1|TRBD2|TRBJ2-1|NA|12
TGCGCCAGCAGCTATCAGCGGGGCGAGCAGTTCTTC
CASSYQRGEQFF
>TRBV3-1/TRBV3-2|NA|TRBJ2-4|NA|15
TGTGCCAGCAGCCATATTCAACTAGCCAAAAACATTCAGTACTTC
CASSHIQLAKNIQYF
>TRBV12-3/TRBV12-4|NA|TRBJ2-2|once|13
TGTGCCATTACTAGCTGGAACACCGGGGAGCTGTTTTTT
CAITSWNTGELFF
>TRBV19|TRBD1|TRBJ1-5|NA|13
TGTGCCACCCAGGACAGGCTCAATCAGCCCCAGCATTTT
CATQDRLNQPQHF
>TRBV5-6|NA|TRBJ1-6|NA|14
TGTGCCAGCAGCTTAAACAGGGCAAATTCACCCCTCCACTTT
CASSLNRANSPLHF
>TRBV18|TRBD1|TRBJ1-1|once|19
TGTGCCAGCTCACCGCGTTCGACAGGGGGTGCCCCTTCGAACACTGAAGCTTTCTTT
CASSPRSTGGAPSNTEAFF
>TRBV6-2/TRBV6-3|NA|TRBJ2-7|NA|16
TGTGCCAGCAGTACATCCCGGGCCCAATGGGGCTACGAGCAGTACTTC
CASSTSRAQWGYEQYF
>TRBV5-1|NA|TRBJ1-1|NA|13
TGCGCCAGCCGTCCCTCTCCCCCCACTGAAGCTTTCTTT
CASRPSPPTEAFF
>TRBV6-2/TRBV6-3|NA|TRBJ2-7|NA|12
TGTGCCAGCAGCAAGAACAAGGGGGAGCAGTACTTC
CASSKNKGEQYF
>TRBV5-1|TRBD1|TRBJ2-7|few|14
TGCGCCAGCAGCAGGGGGCAGGGGACCTACGAGCAGTACTTC
CASSRGQGTYEQYF
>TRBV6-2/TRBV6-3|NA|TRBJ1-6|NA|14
TGTGCCAGCAGTCCACGTCCAGGATTCTCACCCCTCCACTTT
CASSPRPGFSPLHF
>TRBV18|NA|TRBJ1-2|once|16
TGTGCCAGCTCACCAACCCCGCTCGGGCCAGGATATGGCTACACCTTC
CASSPTPLGPGYGYTF
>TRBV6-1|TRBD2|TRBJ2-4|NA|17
TGTGCCAGCAGTGAAGGAGGGACTAGCACCCCCCCGGGCATTCAGTACTTC
CASSEGGTSTPPGIQYF
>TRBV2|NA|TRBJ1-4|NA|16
TGTGCCAGCAGTGAGAAACGGGGTGATTCTTATGAAAAACTGTTTTTT
CASSEKRGDSYEKLFF
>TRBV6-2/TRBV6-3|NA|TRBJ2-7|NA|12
TGTGCCAGCAGCCGATACTCCTACGAGCAGTACTTC
CASSRYSYEQYF
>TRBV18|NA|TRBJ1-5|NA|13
TGTGCCAGCTCACCAAATTCTGCCGAGATACCGCATTTT
CASSPNSAEIPHF
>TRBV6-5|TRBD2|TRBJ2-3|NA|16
TGTGCCAGCAGTTACTCGACACGGGGGGGCACAGATACGCAGTATTTT
CASSYSTRGGTDTQYF
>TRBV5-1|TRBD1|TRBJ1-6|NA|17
TGCGCCAGCAGCTCCGGACAGGGCACCTCCTATAATTCACCCCTCCACTTT
CASSSGQGTSYNSPLHF
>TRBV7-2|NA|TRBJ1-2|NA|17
TGTGCCAGCAGCCTCTACCACAGTCCTGGGAGGTTCTATGGCTACACCTTC
CASSLYHSPGRFYGYTF
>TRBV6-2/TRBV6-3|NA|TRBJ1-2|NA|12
TGTGCCAGCAGCCAAGGGACGCATGGCTACACCTTC
CASSQGTHGYTF
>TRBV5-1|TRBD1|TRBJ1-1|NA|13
TGCGCCAGCAGGGACAGGGAGAACACTGAAGCTTTCTTT
CASRDRENTEAFF
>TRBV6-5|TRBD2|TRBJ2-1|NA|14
TGTGCCAGCAGGACTAGCGGGGGGACGGGTGAGCAGTTCTTC
CASRTSGGTGEQFF
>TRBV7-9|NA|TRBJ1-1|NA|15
TGTGCCAGCAGCTCTTCCTCGCCGGGACATACTGAAGCTTTCTTT
CASSSSSPGHTEAFF
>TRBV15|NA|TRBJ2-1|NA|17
TGTGCCACCAGCAGAACCCGACATAGTAGCTCCTACAATGAGCAGTTCTTC
CATSRTRHSSSYNEQFF
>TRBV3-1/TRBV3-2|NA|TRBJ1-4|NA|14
TGTGCCAGCAGCCAAGAAGGCGGAAGTGAAAAACTGTTTTTT
CASSQEGGSEKLFF
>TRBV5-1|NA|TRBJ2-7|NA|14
TGCGCCAGCACCTTAACGACAGGATCCTACGAGCAGTACTTC
CASTLTTGSYEQYF
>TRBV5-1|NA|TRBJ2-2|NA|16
TGCGCCAGCAGGCCGGGGCTATCGCAAAACACCGGGGAGCTGTTTTTT
CASRPGLSQNTGELFF
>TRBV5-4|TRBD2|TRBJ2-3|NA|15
TGTGCCAGCAGCCGGACTAGCGGGGGGGTGGATACGCAGTATTTT
CASSRTSGGVDTQYF
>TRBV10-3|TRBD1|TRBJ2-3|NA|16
TGTGCCATCAGTGAGTCGCCGGGACAGGGGGCCCGCACGCAGTATTTT
CAISESPGQGARTQYF
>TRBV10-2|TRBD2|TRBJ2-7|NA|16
TGCGCCAGCAGTTGGCTAGCGGGCGGTGACCGGTACGAGCAGTACTTC
CASSWLAGGDRYEQYF
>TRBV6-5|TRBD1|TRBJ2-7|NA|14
TGTGCCAGCAGCATTGGACAGGGTCCCTACGAGCAGTACTTC
CASSIGQGPYEQYF
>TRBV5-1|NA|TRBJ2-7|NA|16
TGCGCCAGCAGCTTAGAGAGGGGGATAGTCTCCTACGAGCAGTACTTC
CASSLERGIVSYEQYF
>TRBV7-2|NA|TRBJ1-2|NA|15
TGTGCCAGCAGCTTAGGAGGTCGGCAGGCTCTTGGCTACACCTTC
CASSLGGRQALGYTF
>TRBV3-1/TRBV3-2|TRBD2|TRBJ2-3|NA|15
TGTGCCAGCAGCCTAGCGGGGGGTAGCACAGATACGCAGTATTTT
CASSLAGGSTDTQYF
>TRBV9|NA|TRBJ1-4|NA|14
TGTGCCAGCAGCGGAGGGGGTCGAGATGAAAAACTGTTTTTT
CASSGGGRDEKLFF
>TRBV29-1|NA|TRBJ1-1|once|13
TGCAGCGTTGAACAGGCGATGAACACTGAAGCTTTCTTT
CSVEQAMNTEAFF